The 5 T cell receptor beta chains below all came from one sample that was sequenced in a study of T cell clonality in common variable immunodeficiency (dated by TCRdb to the mid-2010s). The library was produced with the immunoSEQ multiplex PCR assay. This immuneACCESS table, as held by TCRdb, lists in-frame sequences with V and J called but not all clones. Of the missing ones, under half trace to an unresolved V gene in checked studies; the others have no known cause. Across this sample, tens of thousands of clones were tabulated and none appeared just once. The ten largest account for approximately 0.81% of the sample. Sequencing used peripheral blood mononuclear cells. The receptor source for this set is a person between 18 and 75 years old in good health.

This clone occurred many times. The read halts 3 residues ahead of the CDR3 end, with the missing end drawn from the germline J gene. The chain is built from TRBV5-5 and TRBJ1-3; tentative D call: TRBD1 (6 bases). The CDR3 sequence is 14 residues long. Trimming pared 6 bases from V and 2 bases from J, leaving 12 bases between. Germline V gives CDR1 SGHKS, CDR2 YYEKEE (reference sequence). Partial CDR3 DNA: TGTGCCAGCACCCGACAGGACCCTGGAAACACC. It codes for CASTRQDPGNT. The complete CDR3 sequence is CASTRQDPGNTIYF.

This clone was counted at least ten times. The observed sequence ends 3 residues before the CDR3 terminus, with the missing tail filled in from the germline J gene. The gene calls are TRBV6-2 or TRBV6-3 and TRBJ2-5, with 10 bases lining up with TRBD2. V dropped 4 bases and J dropped 4; count of bases not matched to a gene: 12. The CDR3 sequence is 17 residues long. Germline V gives CDR1 MNHEY, CDR2 SVGEGT. CDR3 DNA, as far as it was read: TGTGCCAGCAGTTCCAGGCGTCTAGCGGGAGTGGGAGAGACC. Translating gives CASSSRRLAGVGET. The entire CDR3 is CASSSRRLAGVGETQYF.

This clone was counted at least ten times. The read terminates 3 residues ahead of where the CDR3 ends, so the germline J gene completes it. The chain recombines TRBV7-2 with TRBJ1-1, with TRBD1 as a possible D gene (6 bases). There are 12 residues in the CDR3. The germline V gene has CDR1 SGHTA and CDR2 FQGNSA. This CDR3 is CASSLGIGGAFF. The DNA read from the CDR3 is TGTGCCAGCAGCTTAGGCATAGGGGGA.

This clone was recorded at least ten times. The read finishes 3 residues shy of the CDR3 end, and the germline J gene is used to complete it. The rearrangement links TRBV23-1 to TRBJ2-2; 8 positions agree with TRBD1. TRBV23-1 qualifies as an ORF whose function is uncertain. Trimming at V came to 2 bases and at J to 2 bases, leaving 7 bases not matched to a gene. The length of the CDR3 is 17 residues. The CDR3 DNA, read in part, is TGCGCCAGCAGTCAAGGCAGGGGGCTTTATAACACCGGGGAG. Protein product: CASSQGRGLYNTGE. The CDR3 in its entirety is CASSQGRGLYNTGELFF.

The sample holds many counts of this clone. Mismatch with germline at one junction end may stem from a read error. The CDR3 end lies 3 residues beyond the end of the read and is filled in from the germline J gene. The rearrangement links TRBV4-2 to TRBJ2-1, with 13 bases that match TRBD2. The germline CDR1 and CDR2 sequences are LGHNA and YNFKEQ. The CDR3 loop spans 17 amino acids. CDR3: CASSQSLAGGSYNEQFF. CDR3 DNA, as far as it was read: TGCGCCAGCAGCCAATCACTAGCGGGAGGGTCCTACAATGAG.